The TCR beta chain under discussion was sequenced for a study of blood T cell repertoires in COVID-19. About the research overall: T cells, B-cell-depleted T cells, or PBMCs provided the cDNA or gDNA that served as material.

V lost 1 base and J 3 bases, leaving 10 bases between the germline ends. From germline, CDR1 is SGHAT and CDR2 FQNNGV. The CDR3 spans 14 residues. Produced via immunoSEQ multiplex PCR; TCRdb's table is partial and in-frame only. The repertoire has around 430,000 clones, more than 70% of them found once; the top ten carry over 9.5%. Specimen: peripheral blood. This receptor was obtained from a woman between 45 and 65 years old with COVID-19, enrolled during active disease. The V and J genes are TRBV11-2 and TRBJ2-7, with D unclear. CDR3 amino acids: CASSLGGGNYEQYF. The DNA of the CDR3 is TGTGCCAGCAGCTTAGGAGGTGGTAACTACGAGCAGTACTTC.